A selection of T cell receptor beta chains follows, all from one sample in a study of breast tumors, draining lymph nodes, adjacent tissues. One entry per CDR3 protein, called by TCRdb with MiXCR from the multiplex PCR reads. The table records some 150,000 distinct CDR3 sequences, around 20% of them present only once. Sequences were obtained from axillary lymph node tissue. Receptor source: a female donor with breast cancer. Some clones in this sample may be carry-over from other donors' samples. The CDR3 runs from the conserved cysteine through the conserved F or W. The D gene is left open where the match is weak. Not all rows give a size; the values are once, few, many and, for expanded clones, a class.

v_gene,d_gene,j_gene,abundance,CDR3nt,CDR3aa
TRBV14,TRBD2,TRBJ2-7,many,TGTGCCAGCAGCCAAGCTAGCGGGGTGGGGCAGTACTTC,CASSQASGVGQYF
TRBV10-2,TRBD1,TRBJ1-2,.,TGCGCCAGCGCCAGGGACAGCGCTTACGTCTTC,CASARDSAYVF
TRBV7-6,.,TRBJ2-5,many,TGTGCCAGCAGTTCGTGGGGGGGCCGGATGGAGACCCAGTACTTC,CASSSWGGRMETQYF
TRBV5-5,TRBD2,TRBJ2-1,many,TGTGCCAGCAGCTCTAGCGGGAGCCCCTCCTACAATGAGCAGTTCTTC,CASSSSGSPSYNEQFF
TRBV7-6,.,TRBJ2-7,many,TGTGCCAGCAGCCCCAGACCGGGCCCCTACGAGCAGTACTTC,CASSPRPGPYEQYF
TRBV6-5,.,TRBJ2-1,many,TGTGCCAGCAGTTACTCGCGGGGTGCCGGCTACAATGAGCAGTTCTTC,CASSYSRGAGYNEQFF
TRBV28,.,TRBJ2-6,.,TGTGCCAGCAGTGGACCTCGGGGTCCTCATGACTCTGGGGCCAACGTCCTGACTTTC,CASSGPRGPHDSGANVLTF
TRBV7-8,TRBD2,TRBJ2-5,many,TGTGCCAGCAGCTTCCGACTAGCGGGAGAGACCCAGTACTTC,CASSFRLAGETQYF
TRBV10-2,.,TRBJ1-5,.,TGCGCCAGCAGTGAGTCTGGAAGGGGCAGGCGTCAGCCCCAGCATTTT,CASSESGRGRRQPQHF
TRBV6-1,TRBD1,TRBJ2-7,many,TGTGCCAGCAGTGAAGTAGGGGGCGTCTCCTACGAGCAGTACTTC,CASSEVGGVSYEQYF
TRBV2,TRBD1,TRBJ1-2,many,TGTGCCAGCAATGAACTTCCAGGGGGTTCTTTGGGCTACACCTTC,CASNELPGGSLGYTF
TRBV6-6,TRBD1,TRBJ2-7,.,TGTGCAACGTCCCGGGACAGACCCTCCTACGAGCAGTACTTC,CATSRDRPSYEQYF
TRBV6-6,.,TRBJ1-4,many,TGTGCCAGCAGTTACGGAGGAGAAAAACTGTTTTTT,CASSYGGEKLFF
TRBV6-1,.,TRBJ2-3,many,TGTGCCAGCAGCCAAGCAGATACGCAGTATTTT,CASSQADTQYF
TRBV11-3,.,TRBJ2-2,few,TGTGCCAGCAGCTTAGTCCTGGGATTCACCGGGGAGCTGTTTTTT,CASSLVLGFTGELFF
TRBV7-2,TRBD2,TRBJ2-1,many,TGTGCCAGCAGCGGTGGACTAGCGGGGGGGGCAATGGGGCAGTTCTTC,CASSGGLAGGAMGQFF
TRBV5-4,TRBD1,TRBJ1-2,many,TGTGCCAGCAGCTTGGACAGGGGCCTCCTCTATGGCTACACCTTC,CASSLDRGLLYGYTF
TRBV24-1,TRBD1,TRBJ2-1,many,TGTGCCACCAGTGACCGAGGACAGGGAGGACTAAATGAGCAGTTCTTC,CATSDRGQGGLNEQFF
TRBV28,TRBD2,TRBJ2-7,.,TGTGCCAGCAGTTTATTATCCAGCGGGAACGACGAGCAGTGCTTC,CASSLLSSGNDEQCF
TRBV3-2,.,TRBJ2-1,many,TGTGCCAGGGATGTTCGGACTAGCGGCCGCAATGAGCAGTTCTTC,CARDVRTSGRNEQFF
TRBV20-1,TRBD2,TRBJ2-3,.,TGCAGTGCTACCGGAGATAGCGGGAGGGCGGCAGATACGCAGTATTTT,CSATGDSGRAADTQYF
TRBV6-2/TRBV6-3,TRBD2,TRBJ2-5,.,TGTGCCAGCATCACTAGCGGGAGAGAAGAGACCCAGTACTTC,CASITSGREETQYF
TRBV28,.,TRBJ2-7,many,TGTGCCAGCAGCCCCCCCCTCGTAGACCTCGACGAGCAGTACTTC,CASSPPLVDLDEQYF
TRBV5-1,TRBD1,TRBJ2-6,many,TGCGCCAGCAGCTTGTACTGGGACAGGGGACTCTCTGGGGCCAACGTCCTGACTTTC,CASSLYWDRGLSGANVLTF
TRBV11-1,TRBD1,TRBJ2-2,.,TGTGCCAGCAGCAGGGGACAGCTCACCGGGGAGCTGTTTTTT,CASSRGQLTGELFF
TRBV28,.,TRBJ2-1,many,TGTGCCAGCAGTCTACCGACTACCTACAATGAGCAGTTCTTC,CASSLPTTYNEQFF
TRBV20-1,.,TRBJ2-3,many,TGCAGTGCTAGAGATCCGGCGGGAATGGTGGATACGCAGTATTTT,CSARDPAGMVDTQYF
TRBV5-1,TRBD1,TRBJ2-3,many,TGCGCCAGCAGCTTGTCCTGGACAGGAGAGAATACGCAGTATTTT,CASSLSWTGENTQYF
TRBV7-6,TRBD2,TRBJ2-1,.,TGTGCCAGCAGCACTCGGACTAGTGAGTGGGAGCAGTTCTTC,CASSTRTSEWEQFF
TRBV4-1,TRBD1,TRBJ2-2,many,TGCGCCAGCAGCCGGTATGTCTTCGGAGCAGGGGGAACCGGGGAGCTGTTTTTT,CASSRYVFGAGGTGELFF
TRBV7-8,.,TRBJ2-2,many,TGTGCCAGCAGCTCCCTACTAGGCGGGGAGCTGTTTTTT,CASSSLLGGELFF
TRBV4-2,.,TRBJ2-4,.,TGTGCCAGCAGCCAAGATATAGCCAAAAACATTCAGTACTTC,CASSQDIAKNIQYF
TRBV27,.,TRBJ2-2,.,TGTGCCAGCAGTTTAACTCTCACCTCCGGGGAGCTGCTTTTT,CASSLTLTSGELLF
TRBV19,.,TRBJ1-5,many,TGTGCCAGTAGTATAGATCTAACGTATAGCAATCAGCCCCAGCATTTT,CASSIDLTYSNQPQHF
TRBV20-1,TRBD2,TRBJ2-1,many,TGCAGTGCTAGTGTGACTAGCGGCAGATACAATGAGCAGTTCTTC,CSASVTSGRYNEQFF
TRBV29-1,.,TRBJ1-1,.,TGCAGCGTAGGAGAGAGGAGCCCTGAAGCTTTCTTT,CSVGERSPEAFF
TRBV12-3/TRBV12-4,TRBD1,TRBJ2-3,many,TGTGCCAGCAGCGGGACAGGGGTTTTGGCTACGCAGTATTTT,CASSGTGVLATQYF
TRBV6-1,TRBD2,TRBJ2-2,many,TGTGCCAGCAGTGTCGGGAGGGGTACCGGGGAGCTGTTTTTT,CASSVGRGTGELFF
TRBV20-1,TRBD2,TRBJ2-1,many,TGCAGTGCTAGCCCCCGGACTAGCTACAATGAGCAGTTCTTC,CSASPRTSYNEQFF
TRBV6-1,.,TRBJ2-3,few,TGTGCCAGCAGCGGGCGAGGGTGGGGAGATACGCAGTATTTT,CASSGRGWGDTQYF
TRBV30,TRBD2,TRBJ2-7,many,TGTGCCTGGACGACTAGCGGGTTGTACGAGCAGTACTTC,CAWTTSGLYEQYF
TRBV20-1,TRBD2,TRBJ2-7,many,TGCAGTGCTAGCGGACTAGCGGGAACCTACGAGCAGTACTTC,CSASGLAGTYEQYF
TRBV19,.,TRBJ2-3,many,TGTGCCACCTCGGGACGGATCACAGATACGCAGTATTTT,CATSGRITDTQYF
TRBV7-9,.,TRBJ2-1,.,TGTGCCAGCAGCTTATTCGACCGTCAAGATGAGCAGTTCTTC,CASSLFDRQDEQFF
TRBV6-6,TRBD1,TRBJ2-6,many,TGTGCCAGCAGTTACAGTAGGACAGGGGGCGTCGACTCTGGGGCCAACGTCCTGACTTTC,CASSYSRTGGVDSGANVLTF
TRBV2,TRBD1,TRBJ2-1,many,TGTGCCAGCAGTGAAAATACAGGACAGGGGACCGATGAGCAGTTCTTC,CASSENTGQGTDEQFF
TRBV5-4,TRBD2,TRBJ2-7,many,TGTGCCAGCAGCGAGGGACTAGCGGGAGGAGCCGAGCAGTACTTC,CASSEGLAGGAEQYF
TRBV2,TRBD1,TRBJ2-5,.,TGTGCCAGCAGGGGGGTAGGGGGCAGGTCGGAGACCCAGTACTTC,CASRGVGGRSETQYF
TRBV19,TRBD2,TRBJ2-7,.,TGTGCCAGTAGTTCTGATCCTAGCGGGAGATACGAGCAGTACTTC,CASSSDPSGRYEQYF
TRBV6-2/TRBV6-3,.,TRBJ1-2,few,TGTGCCAGCAGTCCAGAGGACTATGGCTACACCTTC,CASSPEDYGYTF
TRBV5-1,.,TRBJ2-1,many,TGCGCCAGCAGCATAGGTCCGGGACCTTACAATGAGCAGTTCTTC,CASSIGPGPYNEQFF
TRBV20-1,TRBD1,TRBJ2-7,many,TGCAGTGCTAGAGATCCCGCAGGGGGCAAGAACGAGCAGTACTTC,CSARDPAGGKNEQYF
TRBV20-1,TRBD2,TRBJ2-1,many,TGCAGTGCTAGAGATGAGGGGACTAGCGGGACGCCCGCCAATGAGCAGTTCTTC,CSARDEGTSGTPANEQFF
TRBV30,TRBD2,TRBJ2-1,few,TGTGCCTGGAGTTCACTAGCGGACCAATCCTACAATGAGCAGTTCTTC,CAWSSLADQSYNEQFF